The 14 T cell receptor beta chains in this list originate from one sample, sequenced in a study of OX40 agonist ivuxolimab in advanced cancers. Here immunoSEQ multiplex PCR was the method, and the copy in TCRdb shows in-frame clones only, minus some. There are around 66,000 clones in the sample; approximately 84% occur only once, and about 4.8% lies in the top ten. This sample comprised CD4+ or CD8+ T cells sorted from blood, obtained in a trial of the OX40 agonist ivuxolimab. These receptors were taken from an adult with an advanced solid tumor such as melanoma, head and neck, liver or kidney cancer.

This chain connects TRBV18 to TRBJ2-7, with no clear D. This CDR3 contains 14 residues. Trimming removed 2 bases from V and 6 bases from J, with 14 bases in between. Germline V gives CDR1 KGHSH, CDR2 LQKENI. The CDR3 here is CASSPGVPRFEQYF. The CDR3 DNA follows: TGTGCCAGCTCACCAGGGGTCCCTAGATTCGAGCAGTACTTC.

V gene TRBV7-9 combines with J gene TRBJ2-3; TRBD2 matches at 8 bases. Germline V gene lookup returns CDR1 SEHNR and CDR2 FQNEAQ (reference sequence). The V segment lost 2 bases and the J segment 2 bases; nucleotides outside the gene matches: 12. This CDR3 region has 18 residues. The DNA of the CDR3 is TGTGCCAGCAGCTTATGGGGCCGTAGCGGGGAATTCACAGATACGCAGTATTTT. This gives the protein CASSLWGRSGEFTDTQYF.

The chain has TRBV14 and TRBJ2-3; D is ambiguous. The CDR3 contains 14 residues. The V gene's germline CDR1 is SGHDN and CDR2 FVKESK. Trimming removed 3 bases from V and 4 bases from J, with 11 bases in between. CDR3: CASSHRGSPDTQYF. The CDR3 bases are TGTGCCAGCAGCCATAGAGGCTCCCCAGATACGCAGTATTTT.

The rearrangement joins TRBV5-1 to TRBJ1-5, with D unclear. The CDR3 contains 14 residues. The germline gives CDR1 SGHRS, CDR2 YFSETQ. The V gene lost 7 bases and the J gene lost 1 base, with 12 bases spanning the gap. CDR3 sequence: CASASTSSNQPQHF. The CDR3 region has the DNA TGCGCCAGCGCCTCTACGTCGAGCAATCAGCCCCAGCATTTT.

This clone was recorded a few times. The gene calls are TRBV7-2 and TRBJ1-3; the match to TRBD1 covers 7 bases. The ends lost 1 base at V and 10 bases at J; junction bases unmatched: 10. Looked up from germline, CDR1 is SGHTA and CDR2 is FQGNSA. CDR3 length: 15 residues. CDR3 in DNA: TGTGCCAGCAGCTTAGTAGGGGGCCGTGGGGAGACCATATATTTT. It encodes CASSLVGGRGETIYF.

The chain uses TRBV6-5 and TRBJ1-4, with D possibly being TRBD1 (5 bases). The V gene's germline CDR1 is MNHEY and CDR2 SVGAGI. CDR3 length: 15 residues. Trimming removed 5 bases from V and 3 bases from J, with 13 bases in between. The CDR3 protein is CASSRGGTANEKLFF. The DNA of the CDR3 is TGTGCCAGCAGTAGGGGTGGGACGGCTAATGAAAAACTGTTTTTT.

This sequence joins TRBV10-3 and TRBJ2-1, with D uncertain. Trimming cost V 4 bases and J 7 bases, with 5 bases left between them. The CDR3 totals 11 residues. The V gene's germline CDR1 is ENHRY and CDR2 SYGVKD. The CDR3 sequence: CAISAANEQFF. DNA for the CDR3: TGTGCCATCAGTGCGGCGAATGAGCAGTTCTTC.

J is TRBJ1-5 and V is TRBV6-1; D unclear. CDR3 length equals 14 residues. The germline V gene has CDR1 MNHNS and CDR2 SASEGT. V was clipped by 3 bases and J by 0 bases, with 6 bases between them. CDR3 coding DNA: TGTGCCAGCAGTGAGGACGGTAGCAATCAGCCCCAGCATTTT. Amino acid sequence: CASSEDGSNQPQHF.

This clone was observed a few times. The CDR3 bases are TGCGCCAGCAGCTTGGGGATCAATCAGCCCCAGCATTTT. Its translation: CASSLGINQPQHF. V gene TRBV5-1 combines with J gene TRBJ1-5; D uncertain. Per germline, CDR1 SGHRS and CDR2 YFSETQ. Between the trimmed V and J ends, which lost 0 bases and 3 bases, there was a span of 4 bases. The CDR3 totals 13 residues. Based on the CDR3 plus reference TRBV5-1 and TRBJ1-5, the full variable domain is KAGVTQTPRYLIKTRGQQVTLSCSPISGHRSVSWYQQTPGQGLQFLFEYFSETQRNKGNFPGRFSGRQFSNSRSEMNVSTLELGDSALYLCASSLGINQPQHFGDGTRLSIL.

The gene calls are TRBV15 and TRBJ1-1; D gene uncertain. The CDR3 contains 14 residues. V was clipped by 5 bases and J by 1 base, with 11 bases between them. The germline V gene has CDR1 LNHNV and CDR2 YYDKDF (reference sequence). The CDR3 bases are TGTGCCACCAGCGACCCCCGGGGGAACACTGAAGCTTTCTTT. Translated, it gives CATSDPRGNTEAFF.

The V and J genes are TRBV7-2 and TRBJ2-3; 13 bases line up with TRBD2. The CDR3 is made up of 16 amino acids. Looked up from germline, CDR1 is SGHTA and CDR2 is FQGNSA. The V gene end was trimmed by 5 bases and the J gene end by 5 bases; junction bases not matched to a gene: 7. Written as DNA, the CDR3 is TGTGCCAGCAGCGAACTCCGACTAGCGGGGGGAGATACGCAGTATTTT. Protein product: CASSELRLAGGDTQYF.

The chain recombines TRBV11-2 with TRBJ1-1; tentatively, D is TRBD1 (6 bases). This CDR3 contains 13 residues. Germline lookup yields CDR1 SGHAT and CDR2 FQNNGV. Deletions cut 3 bases from V and 5 bases from J, with 10 bases between. The CDR3 loop reads CASSFPGVTEAFF. CDR3 DNA: TGTGCCAGCAGCTTTCCAGGGGTAACTGAAGCTTTCTTT.

The chain employs TRBV9 and TRBJ2-1, with TRBD2 identical over 11 bases. Germline values: CDR1 SGDLS, CDR2 YYNGEE. The CDR3 length is 16 residues. The ends lost 7 bases at V and 6 bases at J; junction bases unmatched: 12. The CDR3 is CASGSFLAGGGNEQFF. CDR3 DNA sequence: TGTGCCAGCGGGTCTTTTCTAGCGGGGGGCGGCAATGAGCAGTTCTTC. Full variable domain (missing parts from reference TRBV9 and TRBJ2-1): DSGVTQTPKHLITATGQRVTLRCSPRSGDLSVYWYQQSLDQGLQFLIQYYNGEERAKGNILERFSAQQFPDLHSELNLSSLELGDSALYFCASGSFLAGGGNEQFFGPGTRLTVL.

This chain connects TRBV5-1 to TRBJ1-2; 8 nucleotides agree with TRBD1. This CDR3 spans 14 amino acids. CDR1 SGHRS and CDR2 YFSETQ come from the germline V gene. Germline trimming cut 4 bases from V and 3 bases from J; bases unmatched to any gene: 5. This CDR3 is CASSVGQDDYGYTF. In DNA form, the CDR3 reads TGCGCCAGCAGCGTGGGACAGGACGACTATGGCTACACCTTC.